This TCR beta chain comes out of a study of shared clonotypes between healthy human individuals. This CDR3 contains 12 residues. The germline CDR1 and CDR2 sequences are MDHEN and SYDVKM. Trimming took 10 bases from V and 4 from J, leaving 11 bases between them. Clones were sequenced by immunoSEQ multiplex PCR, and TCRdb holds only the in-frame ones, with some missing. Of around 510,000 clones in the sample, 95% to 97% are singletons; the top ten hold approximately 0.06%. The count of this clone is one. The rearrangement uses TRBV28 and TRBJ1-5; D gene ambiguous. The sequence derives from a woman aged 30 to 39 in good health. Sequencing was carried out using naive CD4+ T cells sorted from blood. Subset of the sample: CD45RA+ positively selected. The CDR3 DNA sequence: TGTGCCACCGACCGTCGAAATCAGCCCCAGCATTTT. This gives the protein CATDRRNQPQHF.